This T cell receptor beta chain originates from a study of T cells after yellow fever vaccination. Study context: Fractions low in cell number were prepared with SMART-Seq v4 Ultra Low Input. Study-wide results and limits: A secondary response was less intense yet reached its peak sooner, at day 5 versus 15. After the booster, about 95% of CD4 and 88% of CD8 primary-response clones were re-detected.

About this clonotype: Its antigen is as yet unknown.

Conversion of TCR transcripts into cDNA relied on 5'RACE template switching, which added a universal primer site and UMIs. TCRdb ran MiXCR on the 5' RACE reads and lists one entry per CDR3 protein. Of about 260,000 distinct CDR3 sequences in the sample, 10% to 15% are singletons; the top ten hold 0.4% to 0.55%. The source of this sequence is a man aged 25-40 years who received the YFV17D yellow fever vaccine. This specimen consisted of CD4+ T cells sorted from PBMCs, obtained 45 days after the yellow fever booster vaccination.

CDR3: CASSQDLAGRAKNIQYF. CDR3 nucleotides: TGTGCCAGCAGCCAAGATTTGGCAGGCCGCGCCAAAAACATTCAGTACTTC. This chain uses TRBV3-1 with TRBJ2-4, with D unresolved. CDR3 length equals 17 residues. V shed 0 bases and J shed 1 base, with 13 bases lying between them. Germline values: CDR1 LGHDT, CDR2 YNNKEL (reference sequence). The variable domain in full, completed from reference TRBV3-1 and TRBJ2-4, reads DTAVSQTPKYLVTQMGNDKSIKCEQNLGHDTMYWYKQDSKKFLKIMFSYNNKELIINETVPNRFSPKSPDKAHLNLHINSLELGDSAVYFCASSQDLAGRAKNIQYFGAGTRLSVL.